The rows below give T cell receptor beta chains drawn from one sample of a study of blood T cell repertoires in COVID-19. Sequenced by immunoSEQ multiplex PCR; TCRdb stores in-frame clones only, minus some. The table records more than 85,000 clones, approximately 80% of them present only once. Material: peripheral blood. The origin of the receptors is a woman aged 70-85 years with acute or convalescent COVID-19. CDR3s include the opening cysteine and the closing phenylalanine or tryptophan. The order of the fields is V gene, D gene, J gene, clone size, CDR3 protein, CDR3 DNA. The D gene is left open where the match is weak. Where a row states a size, it is once, few, many or the class of an expanded clone; other rows omit it.

TRBV19	TRBD2	TRBJ2-2	NA	CASSILASGGLNTGELFF	TGTGCCAGTAGTATTCTGGCTAGCGGGGGCCTGAACACCGGGGAGCTGTTTTTT
TRBV18	NA	TRBJ2-1	NA	CASSPRLAGEQFF	TGTGCCAGCTCACCAAGATTGGCTGGCGAGCAGTTCTTC
TRBV11-3	NA	TRBJ2-2	NA	CASSLTRVTGELFF	TGTGCCAGCAGCTTAACGAGGGTCACCGGGGAGCTGTTTTTT
TRBV11-2	NA	TRBJ2-7	NA	CASSMGVGTHSYEQYF	TGTGCCAGCAGCATGGGGGTGGGGACACACTCCTACGAGCAGTACTTC
TRBV5-1	TRBD2	TRBJ2-3	few	CASSRLAGGPDTQYF	TGCGCCAGCAGCCGCCTAGCGGGGGGGCCAGATACGCAGTATTTT
TRBV18	TRBD2	TRBJ2-1	NA	CASSPRTSGRDNEQFF	TGTGCCAGCTCACCCCGGACTAGCGGGAGGGATAATGAGCAGTTCTTC
TRBV30	TRBD1	TRBJ2-6	NA	CAWTGTGGNVLTF	TGTGCCTGGACCGGGACAGGTGGCAACGTCCTGACTTTC
TRBV5-4	TRBD1	TRBJ2-1	NA	CASSRLDRGSMYEQFF	TGTGCCAGCAGCAGACTCGACAGGGGAAGTATGTATGAGCAGTTCTTC
TRBV4-2	TRBD2	TRBJ2-3	NA	CASSQDYILAGSLLTSTDTQYF	TGTGCCAGCAGCCAAGATTATATCCTAGCGGGAAGTCTTTTAACTAGCACAGATACGCAGTATTTT
TRBV18	TRBD1	TRBJ1-5	NA	CASSFDRGQNSNQPQHF	TGTGCCAGCTCATTCGACAGGGGCCAAAATAGCAATCAGCCCCAGCATTTT
TRBV10-3	NA	TRBJ2-2	once	CAISAGGSAGELFF	TGTGCCATCAGTGCGGGGGGCAGCGCCGGGGAGCTGTTTTTT
TRBV2	TRBD2	TRBJ2-5	NA	CASSGAGGNRRGTQYF	TGTGCCAGCAGTGGGGCGGGGGGAAACCGAAGGGGGACCCAGTACTTC
TRBV6-5	TRBD1	TRBJ1-2	NA	CASSVDRGAGYTF	TGTGCCAGCAGCGTCGACAGGGGGGCTGGCTACACCTTC
TRBV3-1/TRBV3-2	TRBD2	TRBJ2-1	NA	CASAGGGSYNEQFF	TGTGCCAGCGCCGGGGGAGGGTCCTACAATGAGCAGTTCTTC
TRBV5-1	TRBD1	TRBJ2-1	NA	CASSLETGGRNEQFF	TGCGCCAGCAGCTTGGAAACAGGGGGACGGAATGAGCAGTTCTTC
TRBV30	NA	TRBJ1-3	NA	CALSGGFSGNTIYF	TGTGCCTTAAGTGGGGGCTTCTCTGGAAACACCATATATTTT
TRBV30	NA	TRBJ1-5	NA	CAWTVQAGNQPQHF	TGTGCCTGGACCGTACAGGCTGGCAATCAGCCCCAGCATTTT
TRBV6-2/TRBV6-3	TRBD1	TRBJ2-1	once	CASSATGGTYNEQFF	TGTGCCAGCAGTGCAACAGGGGGGACCTACAATGAGCAGTTCTTC
TRBV21-1	NA	TRBJ1-1	NA	CASSPEGNTEAFF	TGTGCCAGCAGCCCTGAGGGGAACACTGAAGCTTTCTTT
TRBV28	NA	TRBJ2-7	once	CATVNPLLEQYF	TGTGCCACCGTAAACCCCCTACTCGAGCAGTACTTC
TRBV4-3	TRBD1	TRBJ1-5	NA	CASSQDRDRQPQHF	TGCGCCAGCAGCCAAGATCGGGACAGACAGCCCCAGCATTTT
TRBV27	TRBD2	TRBJ2-1	NA	CASSLLAAGNEQFF	TGTGCCAGCAGTTTACTAGCGGCGGGCAATGAGCAGTTCTTC
TRBV19	TRBD2	TRBJ2-1	NA	CASSSSSGRALKIEQFF	TGTGCCAGTAGTAGCTCTAGCGGGAGGGCCTTAAAGATTGAGCAGTTCTTC
TRBV4-1	NA	TRBJ1-6	NA	CASSQDLAELYNSPLHF	TGCGCCAGCAGCCAAGATCTAGCGGAACTTTATAATTCACCCCTCCACTTT
TRBV6-5	NA	TRBJ1-1	NA	CASSYAGTYDTEAFF	TGTGCCAGCAGTTACGCCGGGACATACGACACTGAAGCTTTCTTT
TRBV7-9	TRBD1	TRBJ1-4	NA	CASSPTGGDGKLFF	TGTGCCAGCAGCCCGACAGGGGGCGACGGAAAACTGTTTTTT
TRBV5-5	TRBD1	TRBJ2-7	NA	CASSWTGRNYEQYF	TGTGCCAGCAGTTGGACAGGGCGTAACTACGAGCAGTACTTC
TRBV19	NA	TRBJ1-2	NA	CASSPTDSGYGYTF	TGTGCCAGTAGTCCGACCGATTCCGGGTATGGCTACACCTTC
TRBV5-1	TRBD2	TRBJ2-3	NA	CASSLAVAGTITSTDTQYF	TGCGCCAGCAGCTTGGCCGTAGCGGGAACCATTACTAGCACAGATACGCAGTATTTT
TRBV9	TRBD2	TRBJ2-7	NA	CASSVEAGPSYEQYF	TGTGCCAGCAGCGTAGAAGCGGGACCCTCCTACGAGCAGTACTTC
TRBV29-1	NA	TRBJ1-2	few	CSVEDTVYGYTF	TGCAGCGTTGAAGACACAGTCTATGGCTACACCTTC
TRBV5-4	TRBD2	TRBJ2-2	NA	CASSTGLADTGELFF	TGTGCCAGCAGCACGGGACTAGCGGACACCGGGGAGCTGTTTTTT
TRBV5-1	TRBD1	TRBJ1-1	once	CASSLMPDRANTEAFF	TGCGCCAGCAGCTTGATGCCGGACAGGGCGAACACTGAAGCTTTCTTT
TRBV7-8	TRBD2	TRBJ2-5	NA	CASSSAGLAGLGETQYF	TGTGCCAGCAGCTCCGCCGGACTAGCGGGGTTGGGGGAGACCCAGTACTTC
TRBV7-3	NA	TRBJ2-5	NA	CASSLLGSEETQYF	TGTGCCAGCAGCTTACTCGGGAGTGAGGAGACCCAGTACTTC
TRBV19	TRBD1	TRBJ2-7	NA	CASSMRDSPYEQYF	TGTGCCAGTAGTATGAGGGACAGTCCCTACGAGCAGTACTTC
TRBV5-6	NA	TRBJ2-5	NA	CASSLDREGEETQYF	TGTGCCAGCAGCTTGGACAGGGAGGGAGAAGAGACCCAGTACTTC
TRBV27	NA	TRBJ2-7	NA	CASRGAHYEQYF	TGTGCCAGCAGGGGGGCCCACTACGAGCAGTACTTC
TRBV5-4	TRBD1	TRBJ1-2	NA	CASSTQGANGYTF	TGTGCCAGCAGTACTCAGGGGGCGAATGGCTACACCTTC
TRBV29-1	NA	TRBJ1-2	NA	CSVGEGWVYGYTF	TGCAGCGTTGGCGAGGGTTGGGTTTATGGCTACACCTTC
TRBV3-1/TRBV3-2	NA	TRBJ1-3	few	CASSQGWGSSGNTIYF	TGTGCCAGCAGCCAAGGTTGGGGCTCCTCTGGAAACACCATATATTTT
TRBV5-4	TRBD1	TRBJ1-6	NA	CASSSSRDRTNSPLHF	TGTGCCAGCAGCTCGAGCCGGGACAGGACAAATTCACCCCTCCACTTT
TRBV10-3	TRBD1	TRBJ1-5	NA	CAIRGQENQPQHF	TGTGCCATCAGGGGACAGGAGAATCAGCCCCAGCATTTT
TRBV7-2	NA	TRBJ1-6	NA	CASSLFEGRNSPLHF	TGTGCCAGCAGCTTATTTGAGGGGAGGAATTCACCCCTCCACTTT
TRBV6-2/TRBV6-3	TRBD2	TRBJ2-5	NA	CASSHTTSGIKWGETQYF	TGTGCCAGCAGTCACACGACTAGCGGTATTAAATGGGGCGAGACCCAGTACTTC
TRBV5-1	NA	TRBJ2-2	NA	CASSPVGSTGELFF	TGCGCCAGCAGCCCCGTGGGCAGCACCGGGGAGCTGTTTTTT
TRBV7-3	TRBD2	TRBJ2-7	NA	CASSRAGGPYEQYF	TGTGCCAGCAGTCGGGCGGGAGGGCCCTACGAGCAGTACTTC
TRBV2	TRBD1	TRBJ1-3	NA	CASSALGQGRNTIYF	TGTGCCAGCAGTGCGTTGGGACAGGGAAGAAACACCATATATTTT
TRBV6-2/TRBV6-3	NA	TRBJ1-1	NA	CASSYSPQGMNTEAFF	TGTGCCAGCAGTTACTCTCCCCAGGGGATGAACACTGAAGCTTTCTTT
TRBV7-9	NA	TRBJ2-2	once	CASIPQVAGELFF	TGTGCCAGCATCCCCCAGGTGGCTGGGGAGCTGTTTTTT
TRBV28	NA	TRBJ1-1	NA	CASSFRQTNTEAFF	TGTGCCAGCAGTTTCCGACAGACGAACACTGAAGCTTTCTTT
TRBV7-3	TRBD2	TRBJ2-7	NA	CASSLAGDEQYF	TGTGCCAGCAGCCTAGCGGGAGACGAGCAGTACTTC
TRBV30	TRBD1	TRBJ1-4	NA	CAWSVQGNEKLFF	TGTGCCTGGAGTGTACAGGGGAATGAAAAACTGTTTTTT
TRBV6-1	TRBD1	TRBJ2-6	NA	CASSVRTGLAGANVLTF	TGTGCCAGCAGTGTCCGGACAGGGTTGGCTGGGGCCAACGTCCTGACTTTC
TRBV19	TRBD1	TRBJ1-2	few	CASIQDRRTNYGYTF	TGTGCCAGTATCCAGGACAGGCGGACTAACTATGGCTACACCTTC
TRBV28	TRBD2	TRBJ2-7	NA	CASSLTRLAGTSYEQYF	TGTGCCAGCAGTCTTACTCGGCTAGCGGGAACCTCCTACGAGCAGTACTTC
TRBV4-1	TRBD1	TRBJ2-7	NA	CASSHQDRGPYEQYF	TGCGCCAGCAGCCACCAAGACAGGGGGCCTTACGAGCAGTACTTC
TRBV11-2	TRBD1	TRBJ2-1	NA	CASSLQGQGTYNEQFF	TGTGCCAGCAGCTTACAAGGACAGGGAACCTACAATGAGCAGTTCTTC